This T cell receptor beta chain comes out of a study of blood T cell repertoires in COVID-19. The overall study: Sites in the United States, Italy and Spain provided acute and convalescent COVID-19 samples. From T cells, B-cell-depleted T cells, or PBMCs came the material, which was cDNA or gDNA.

V lost 7 bases, J lost 9 bases, and 3 bases stayed unmatched. Germline V lookup: CDR1 LNHDA, CDR2 SQIVND (reference sequence). The CDR3 runs to 13 residues. As originally analysed: By means of reference gene primer amplification, nucleated cell counts were estimated. Sequencing was performed with immunoSEQ multiplex PCR; in TCRdb, only in-frame clones are kept and a portion is missing. The V and J calls and clone size were taken over from that table, and D and trimming were inferred from the DNA. The table shows about 120,000 clones, with 90% occurring only once. Followed longitudinally, the Seattle patients had been enrolled during active infection.

The source of this sequence is a woman aged 55 to 70 with COVID-19, enrolled during active disease. The specimen was peripheral blood. The chain joins TRBV19 to TRBJ1-6; 10 bases are shared with TRBD1. The CDR3 region is CASTGQGVSPLHF. The CDR3 coding sequence is TGTGCCAGTACCGGACAGGGGGTTTCACCCCTCCACTTT.